These 20 T cell receptor beta chains were sequenced from one sample in a study of blood T cell repertoires in COVID-19. TCRdb's copy holds only in-frame clones and misses some; the assay was immunoSEQ multiplex PCR. The table has under 200,000 clones, roughly 84% seen once; the top ten hold approximately 18%. The source material was PBMCs or T cells enriched from blood (not recorded which). The source is a man between 60 and 75 years old who had recovered from COVID-19.

This clone appeared a few times. This chain uses TRBV28 with TRBJ2-3; 12 bases line up with TRBD2. Germline CDR1 is MDHEN and CDR2 is SYDVKM. The CDR3 extends over 14 amino acids. V dropped 6 bases and J dropped 7; count of bases not matched to a gene: 5. Here the CDR3 reads CASSPSGGDHTQYF. The DNA of the CDR3 is TGTGCCAGCAGCCCTAGCGGGGGGGACCATACGCAGTATTTT.

The rearrangement joins TRBV10-2 to TRBJ2-7; 8 nucleotides align to TRBD2. The CDR3 consists of 14 residues. Trimming at V came to 8 bases and at J to 7 bases, leaving 13 bases not matched to a gene. Looked up from germline, CDR1 is WSHSY and CDR2 is SAAADI. This CDR3 is CASRRGLGPVEQYF. CDR3 DNA: TGCGCCAGCCGGAGGGGACTAGGGCCGGTTGAGCAGTACTTC.

The J gene is TRBJ2-2, the V gene TRBV7-9; D unclear. In germline, CDR1 is SEHNR, CDR2 FQNEAQ (reference sequence). The CDR3 spans 15 residues. V lost 11 bases, J lost 0 bases, and 16 bases lay in between. The CDR3 DNA sequence: TGTGCCGGAGCCCAGCTCCACGCGAACACCGGGGAGCTGTTTTTT. Its translation: CAGAQLHANTGELFF.

This clone was seen a handful of times. The gene calls are TRBV5-5 and TRBJ2-5; TRBD2 matches at 7 bases. CDR3 size: 17 residues. V was pared by 2 bases and J by 4 bases, with 14 bases of the junction left unmatched. The V gene's germline CDR1 is SGHKS and CDR2 YYEKEE (reference sequence). The CDR3 protein is CASSLLAGGGPGETQYF. Written as DNA, the CDR3 is TGTGCCAGCAGCTTATTAGCGGGTGGTGGACCCGGAGAGACCCAGTACTTC.

The sample holds a few counts of this clone. This sequence joins TRBV19 and TRBJ1-6, with D uncertain. CDR3 length equals 14 residues. CDR1 is LNHDA and CDR2 is SQIVND in the germline V gene (reference sequence). Trimming shortened V by 8 bases and J by 8 bases, and 16 bases separated the two germline ends. CDR3 sequence: CASSGVGRHSPLHF. In nucleotides, the CDR3 is TGTGCCAGTTCCGGGGTAGGGAGGCATTCACCCCTCCACTTT.

J is TRBJ1-2 and V is TRBV18; D ambiguous. The V end lost 6 bases, the J end lost 8 bases, and 16 bases lay between the germline ends. Germline CDR1 reads KGHSH; CDR2 reads LQKENI. The CDR3 runs to 13 residues. CDR3 in DNA: TGTGCCAGCTCCGTTAATCCGTCTGGCGGCTACACCTTC. Its translation is CASSVNPSGGYTF.

This chain joins TRBV9 and TRBJ2-3; D gene ambiguous. CDR1 and CDR2 from the germline V gene are SGDLS and YYNGEE. Trimming pared 6 bases from V and 6 bases from J, leaving 14 bases between. The CDR3 covers 13 residues. CDR3: CASTLTPLDTQYF. The CDR3 nucleotides are TGTGCCAGCACCCTGACTCCCTTGGATACGCAGTATTTT.

The CDR3 region has the DNA TGTGCCACCAGTCGGGGAAAAAGCTCCTACGAGCAGTACTTC. The encoded protein is CATSRGKSSYEQYF. The rearrangement joins TRBV24-1 to TRBJ2-7, with D tentatively TRBD2 (5 bases). Trimming took off 6 bases at V and 0 bases at J, with 11 bases between the two ends. The CDR3 runs to 14 residues. The germline V gene has CDR1 KGHDR and CDR2 SFDVKD.

The genes are TRBV5-1 and TRBJ1-1; D gene ambiguous. CDR3 length equals 12 residues. Between the trimmed V and J ends, which lost 2 bases and 5 bases, there was a span of 7 bases. Germline lookup yields CDR1 SGHRS and CDR2 YFSETQ. The CDR3 region has the DNA TGCGCCAGCAGCTTCTCGGGGACTGAAGCTTTCTTT. It yields the protein CASSFSGTEAFF.

V usage is TRBV19 and J usage is TRBJ1-5; tentatively, D is TRBD1 (6 bases). V lost 4 bases, J lost 0 bases, and 10 bases lay in between. Germline V gene data show CDR1 as LNHDA and CDR2 as SQIVND (reference sequence). The CDR3 is made up of 15 amino acids. This CDR3 reads CASSRGHNSNQPQHF. The DNA of the CDR3 is TGTGCCAGTAGTAGGGGGCACAATAGCAATCAGCCCCAGCATTTT.

This clone came up once. The CDR3 spells CASRDLGDYREQFF. The CDR3 bases are TGTGCCAGCAGAGACCTAGGGGACTATCGTGAGCAGTTCTTC. The rearrangement links TRBV6-5 to TRBJ2-1; 7 bases are shared with TRBD2. The germline gives CDR1 MNHEY, CDR2 SVGAGI. This CDR3 has 14 residues. Trimming removed 6 bases from V and 9 bases from J; junction bases left unmatched: 11.

This clone has a handful of counts. The chain uses TRBV6-2 or TRBV6-3 and TRBJ2-3; 8 bases fit TRBD2. The V segment lost 0 bases and the J segment 2 bases; nucleotides outside the gene matches: 13. The CDR3 runs 19 residues. CDR1 is MNHEY and CDR2 is SVGEGT in the germline V gene. The CDR3 region has the DNA TGTGCCAGCAGTTACTCGATTCGTGATAGCGGGGATATCACAGATACGCAGTATTTT. This encodes CASSYSIRDSGDITDTQYF.

The CDR3 protein is CASSFTGTGNSGAFF. The CDR3 bases are TGTGCCAGCAGCTTCACCGGGACAGGGAATTCCGGAGCTTTCTTT. The rearrangement uses TRBV5-4 and TRBJ1-1; 9 nucleotides match TRBD1. There are 15 residues in the CDR3. The germline V gene encodes CDR1 SGHNT and CDR2 YYREEE (reference sequence). With V trimmed by 2 bases and J by 10 bases, 12 bases remained unmatched.

CDR3 nucleotides: TGTGCCAGTAGTATAAAACTAGCGGGAGTGGTAAACATTCAGTACTTC. Amino acids: CASSIKLAGVVNIQYF. V and J are TRBV19 and TRBJ2-4; 11 bases match TRBD2. CDR3 length: 16 amino acids. Germline V CDR1 and CDR2: LNHDA, SQIVND (reference sequence). After removal of 2 bases from V and 6 bases from J, the junction contained 6 bases not matched to a gene.

The chain has TRBV5-6 and TRBJ1-6; D possibly corresponds to TRBD1 (6 bases). V lost 4 bases and J 7 bases, leaving 15 bases between the germline ends. The CDR3 consists of 15 residues. In germline, CDR1 is SGHDT, CDR2 YYEEEE. CDR3 nucleotides: TGTGCCAGCAGCACACGGACAGAACCCAATTCACCCCTCCACTTT. Translated, it gives CASSTRTEPNSPLHF.

V usage is TRBV9 and J usage is TRBJ1-3; 8 bases agree with TRBD1. V was clipped by 4 bases and J by 0 bases; unmatched bases: 6. Germline CDR1 is SGDLS and CDR2 is YYNGEE. The CDR3 has 16 residues. CDR3 loop: CASSHGTGVSGNTIYF. The CDR3 region has the DNA TGTGCCAGCAGCCATGGGACAGGAGTCTCTGGAAACACCATATATTTT.

The chain couples TRBV15 to TRBJ2-5, with a tentative D call TRBD2 (5 bases). The CDR3 runs 10 residues. V lost 8 bases to trimming and J lost 5 bases, with 6 bases between them. CDR1 is LNHNV and CDR2 is YYDKDF in the germline V gene (reference sequence). The CDR3 spells CATSGETQYF. The CDR3 DNA reads TGTGCCACCTCGGGGGAGACCCAGTACTTC.

The chain links TRBV24-1 to TRBJ2-2; maybe TRBD2 (5 bases). Trimming took off 4 bases at V and 6 bases at J, with 20 bases between the two ends. Germline assignment: CDR1 KGHDR and CDR2 SFDVKD. This CDR3 is built from 17 residues. CDR3 sequence reads: CATSDRPGIGGPGELFF. The CDR3, as DNA: TGTGCCACCAGTGACCGCCCGGGAATCGGAGGACCCGGGGAGCTGTTTTTT.

This clone has just a few counts. The rearrangement uses TRBV18 and TRBJ2-1, with 7 bases aligning to TRBD1. With 3 bases clipped from V and 0 bases from J, the junction kept 2 bases outside the gene matches. Germline CDR1 and CDR2: KGHSH and LQKENI. The CDR3 loop spans 15 amino acids. CDR3 amino acids: CASSPGQSSYNEQFF. The CDR3 coding sequence is TGTGCCAGCTCACCGGGACAGAGCTCCTACAATGAGCAGTTCTTC.

In its sample, this clone was seen a few times. V and J are TRBV4-2 and TRBJ2-7, with 12 bases fitting TRBD2. The CDR3 sequence is 16 residues long. The V and J ends lost 2 bases and 2 bases, in that order; junction bases with no gene match: 4. Germline values: CDR1 LGHNA, CDR2 YNFKEQ. DNA for the CDR3: TGTGCCAGCAGCCAATACCCTAGCGGGAGGGCCTACGAGCAGTACTTC. It codes for CASSQYPSGRAYEQYF.